The T cell receptor (beta chain) described here comes from a study of T cell responses to AZD1222 COVID-19 vaccine. Whole-study findings and limits: At baseline, just a handful of AZD1222 recipients tested seropositive. Spike was spanned by vaccine-associated CD4 TCRs, with dominance at 160-218 and 743-854. Repertoire collection took place solely once the T cell response had peaked.

Trimming stripped 3 bases from V and 2 bases from J, with 11 bases between. CDR1 and CDR2 from the germline V gene are SGHTA and FQGNSA. The CDR3 contains 14 residues. Assay used: immunoSEQ multiplex PCR; TCRdb lists only in-frame clones, some missing. The sample contains more than 100,000 clones, 87% of which appear only once. This clone was counted only a few times. Its antigen is currently unknown. This chain links TRBV7-2 with TRBJ2-7; D might be TRBD2 (6 bases). The source material was peripheral blood, sampled on day 0 of AZD1222 vaccination. The TCR originated in an adult in good health. The CDR3 coding sequence is TGTGCCAGCAGCTTTGATGGGGGGACCTACGAGCAGTACTTC. This sequence encodes CASSFDGGTYEQYF.